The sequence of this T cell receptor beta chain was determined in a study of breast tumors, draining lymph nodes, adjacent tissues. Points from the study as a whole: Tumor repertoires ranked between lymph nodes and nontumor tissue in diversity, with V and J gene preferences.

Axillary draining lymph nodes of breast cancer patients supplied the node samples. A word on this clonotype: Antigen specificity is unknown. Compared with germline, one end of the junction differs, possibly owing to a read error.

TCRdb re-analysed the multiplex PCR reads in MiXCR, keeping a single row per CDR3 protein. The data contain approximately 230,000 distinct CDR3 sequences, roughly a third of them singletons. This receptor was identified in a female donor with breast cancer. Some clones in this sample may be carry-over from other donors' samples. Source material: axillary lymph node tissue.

The CDR3 DNA reads TGTGCCGGCAGCTTGGGGACGGGGGAGACCCAGTACTTC. Translating it yields CAGSLGTGETQYF. The chain links TRBV7-3 to TRBJ2-5; D is perhaps TRBD1 or TRBD2 (5 bases each). Germline V gene data show CDR1 as SGHTA and CDR2 as FQGTGA. The CDR3 is 13 amino acids. The variable domain in full, completed from reference TRBV7-3 and TRBJ2-5, reads GAGVSQTPSNKVTEKGKYVELRCDPISGHTALYWYRQSLGQGPEFLIYFQGTGAADDSGLPNDRFFAVRPEGSVSTLKIQRTERGDSAVYLCAGSLGTGETQYFGPGTRLLVL.